This entry lists 22 T cell receptor beta chains sequenced from one sample in a study of T-cell reconstitution after alpha-beta-depleted transplantation in children listed by TCRdb under 2016. Library construction relied on PCR. The sequencer listed for this sample is Illumina HiSeq 2500. To normalize quantification of the TCRbeta repertoire, the TCR libraries were built with molecular barcoding that relied on unique molecular identifiers. The raw public data were reprocessed by TCRdb itself: fastp quality trimming at Q25, MiXCR clonotype calling, in-frame beta chains only. A single entry per CDR3 protein holds the most common genes and DNA from its merged rows. Counted in this sample were some 200,000 distinct CDR3 sequences; roughly 14% of them appeared once. Clones ranked in the top ten supply roughly 13% of the sample. This sample comprised PBMCs from the stem cell graft donor, obtained from the stem cell graft. These receptors were collected from a human donor who donated a stem cell graft to a child with acute lymphoblastic leukemia.

This clonotype came up many times. The chain carries TRBV11-3 and TRBJ2-7; TRBD1 matches at 7 bases. After removal of 5 bases from V and 3 bases from J, the junction contained 1 base not matched to a gene. In germline, CDR1 is SGHNT, CDR2 YENEEA. This CDR3 has 12 amino acids. The CDR3 DNA is TGTGCCAGCAGCCACAGGGGCTACGAGCAGTACTTC. Its translation: CASSHRGYEQYF.

In nucleotides, the CDR3 is TGTGCCAGCACCGCGGGGGGATGGCTAGCGGGAGATGTTAAGGAGACCCAGTACTTC. Amino acids: CASTAGGWLAGDVKETQYF. V gene TRBV27 combines with J gene TRBJ2-5; TRBD2 aligns across 10 bases. Germline V gene data show CDR1 as MNHEY and CDR2 as SMNVEV (reference sequence). V trimming: 7 bases; J trimming: 5 bases; junction bases outside the gene matches: 22. The CDR3 extends over 19 amino acids.

The genes are TRBV12-3 or TRBV12-4 and TRBJ2-1; maybe TRBD2 (5 bases). The CDR3 runs to 12 residues. V dropped 8 bases and J dropped 6 bases, with 11 bases sitting between them. The CDR3 spells CASVTEGNEQFF. DNA for the CDR3: TGTGCCAGCGTCACAGAGGGCAATGAGCAGTTCTTC.

V gene TRBV20-1 combines with J gene TRBJ2-7, with 8 bases identical to TRBD1. This CDR3 contains 14 residues. The junction had 8 bases not matched to a gene; V was cut back by 0 bases and J by 7 bases. CDR1 and CDR2 from the germline V gene are DFQATT and SNEGSKA (reference sequence). The CDR3 DNA follows: TGCAGTGCTAGAGATCTGGCAGGGGGCCGGGAGCAGTACTTC. It codes for CSARDLAGGREQYF.

In its sample, this clonotype was seen many times. The chain combines TRBV5-6 with TRBJ2-1, with 8 bases that match TRBD2. With V trimmed by 4 bases and J by 9 bases, 6 bases remained unmatched. The CDR3 consists of 13 residues. Germline loops: CDR1 SGHDT, CDR2 YYEEEE. CDR3: CASSRGGTREQFF. CDR3 sequence (DNA): TGTGCCAGCAGCCGGGGGGGGACTCGTGAGCAGTTCTTC. The variable domain in full, completed from reference TRBV5-6 and TRBJ2-1, reads DAGVTQSPTHLIKTRGQQVTLRCSPKSGHDTVSWYQQALGQGPQFIFQYYEEEERQRGNFPDRFSGHQFPNYSSELNVNALLLGDSALYLCASSRGGTREQFFGPGTRLTVL.

The chain joins TRBV6-1 to TRBJ1-2; D remains ambiguous. V shed 2 bases and J shed 7 bases, with 11 bases lying between them. The CDR3 length is 13 residues. CDR1 and CDR2 from the germline V gene are MNHNS and SASEGT. This chain's CDR3 is CASSESPGVGYTF. The CDR3 DNA reads as TGTGCCAGCAGTGAAAGCCCGGGTGTTGGCTACACCTTC.

As for this clonotype: Given a much more abundant clone one base away, this may be a read error. The gene calls are TRBV10-1 and TRBJ1-5, with TRBD1 as a possible D gene (5 bases). CDR3 length: 14 amino acids. The germline V gene encodes CDR1 WNHNN and CDR2 SYGVQD (reference sequence). The CDR3: CASSDPGHNQPHHF. Here the CDR3 DNA reads TGCGCCAGCAGTGATCCAGGGCACAATCAGCCCCACCATTTT.

The chain recombines TRBV5-4 with TRBJ1-2, with a weak D call TRBD1 (5 bases). The CDR3 has 16 residues. V was trimmed by 0 bases and J by 3 bases, leaving 15 bases between them. Germline CDR1 reads SGHNT; CDR2 reads YYREEE (reference sequence). The chain's CDR3 is CASSLAPGGKYYGYTF. The CDR3 coding sequence is TGTGCCAGCAGCTTGGCTCCGGGGGGGAAGTACTATGGCTACACCTTC. The variable domain in full, with the rest retrieved from reference TRBV5-4 and TRBJ1-2, is ETGVTQSPTHLIKTRGQQVTLRCSSQSGHNTVSWYQQALGQGPQFIFQYYREEENGRGNFPPRFSGLQFPNYSSELNVNALELDDSALYLCASSLAPGGKYYGYTFGSGTRLTVV.

This clonotype came up many times. The chain has TRBV28 and TRBJ2-1; tentative D call: TRBD2 (6 bases). The CDR3 contains 15 residues. Between the trimmed V and J ends, which lost 5 bases and 12 bases, there was a span of 23 bases. Germline lookup yields CDR1 MDHEN and CDR2 SYDVKM. CDR3 region: CASSPFPLALMMQFF. The CDR3 DNA sequence: TGTGCCAGCAGTCCCTTCCCACTAGCTCTAATGATGCAGTTCTTC.

This clonotype was observed at least ten times. The chain is built from TRBV5-1 and TRBJ2-3, with 14 bases lining up with TRBD2. Germline assignment: CDR1 SGHRS and CDR2 YFSETQ. The CDR3 has 22 amino acids. V lost 3 bases, J lost 1 base, and 19 bases stayed unmatched. CDR3: CASSSTTPSGTSGRGGTDTQYF. The CDR3 bases are TGCGCCAGCAGCTCGACGACCCCCTCCGGGACTAGCGGGAGAGGTGGCACAGATACGCAGTATTTT.

This clonotype was observed many times. The chain is built from TRBV20-1 and TRBJ1-2; a possible D gene is TRBD1 (6 bases). The CDR3 covers 16 residues. V lost 3 bases and J 5 bases, leaving 22 bases between the germline ends. Per the germline V gene, CDR1 is DFQATT and CDR2 is SNEGSKA (reference sequence). CDR3 loop: CSASRLDRNLRYGYTF. CDR3 nucleotides: TGCAGTGCTAGCCGACTGGACAGAAATCTTAGATATGGCTACACCTTC.

This clonotype was observed at least ten times. This chain connects TRBV5-4 to TRBJ1-2, with D hard to call. CDR3 size: 13 residues. The V and J ends lost 0 bases and 4 bases respectively, with 7 bases between them. Germline V CDR1 and CDR2: SGHNT, YYREEE (reference sequence). CDR3 protein: CASSLERVYGYTF. The CDR3 DNA reads as TGTGCCAGCAGCTTGGAAAGGGTCTATGGCTACACCTTC.

This clonotype has a count of ten or more. The rearrangement joins TRBV5-1 to TRBJ1-5, with D uncertain. V was clipped by 4 bases and J by 6 bases, with 11 bases between them. The CDR3 has 13 amino acids. Germline-derived CDR1 and CDR2 are SGHRS and YFSETQ. CDR3 sequence (DNA): TGCGCCAGCAGCAATACCCTTCGTCAGCCCCAGCATTTT. It encodes CASSNTLRQPQHF.

The V gene is TRBV28, the J gene TRBJ2-1, with a weak D call TRBD1 (6 bases). The CDR3 is 15 residues long. CDR1 is MDHEN, CDR2 SYDVKM, per germline. Between the trimmed V and J ends, which lost 2 bases and 2 bases, there was a span of 10 bases. The DNA for the CDR3 is TGTGCCAGCAGTTTACCCTGGGACACCTACAATGAGCAGTTCTTC. It encodes CASSLPWDTYNEQFF.

At least ten counts were recorded for this clonotype. The germline gene is not matched at one end of the junction; a read error may be the cause. The chain combines TRBV29-1 with TRBJ2-7, with 7 bases aligning to TRBD1. Germline CDR1 reads SQVTM; CDR2 reads ANQGSEA. The CDR3 runs to 11 residues. The CDR3 nucleotides read TGCAGCGTGACCGTTGGACAGGCCGCCGTCTTC. Protein product: CSVTVGQAAVF.

This clonotype was picked up many times. One end of the junction is discordant with germline, which a read error may explain. The CDR3 reads CASSPDVGTRNNGELFF. The CDR3 DNA sequence: TGCGCCAGCAGCCCGGATGTAGGGACTAGGAACAACGGGGAGCTGTTTTTT. The chain has TRBV5-1 and TRBJ2-2; 8 bases agree with TRBD2. CDR1 is SGHRS and CDR2 is YFSETQ in the germline V gene. The CDR3 totals 17 residues.

At least ten counts were recorded for this clonotype. The chain links TRBV10-3 to TRBJ2-7, with D unresolved. The V gene lost 0 bases and the J gene lost 0 bases, with 12 bases spanning the gap. The CDR3 is made up of 16 amino acids. Germline V gives CDR1 ENHRY, CDR2 SYGVKD. The CDR3 loop is CAISESFLRSSYEQYF. The CDR3, as DNA: TGTGCCATCAGTGAGTCCTTCCTTAGGAGCTCCTACGAGCAGTACTTC.

V usage is TRBV6-2 or TRBV6-3 and J usage is TRBJ2-1; 7 bases match TRBD1. The CDR3 is made up of 15 amino acids. Germline CDR1 is MNHEY and CDR2 is SVGEGT. The V segment lost 2 bases and the J segment 2 bases; nucleotides outside the gene matches: 3. CDR3 bases: TGTGCCAGCAGTTACAGGGGGCTAACCTACAATGAGCAGTTCTTC. This gives the protein CASSYRGLTYNEQFF.

This clonotype appeared many times. This chain links TRBV4-1 with TRBJ2-3; TRBD2 matches at 10 bases. V was clipped by 3 bases and J by 4 bases; unmatched bases: 10. CDR3 length equals 17 residues. Germline values: CDR1 MGHRA, CDR2 YSYEKL. CDR3 amino acids: CASSHLGSGRASDTQYF. In DNA form, the CDR3 reads TGCGCCAGCAGCCATCTCGGAAGCGGGAGGGCCTCAGATACGCAGTATTTT.

This clonotype has a count of ten or more. The rearrangement joins TRBV6-1 to TRBJ1-5, with D possibly TRBD1 on 6 matching bases. V lost 6 bases and J lost 4, with 16 bases in between. The germline V gene has CDR1 MNHNS and CDR2 SASEGT. This CDR3 contains 15 residues. DNA for the CDR3: TGTGCCAGCAGCGGAAAAGGGGGGCGGAATCAGCCCCAGCATTTT. This gives the protein CASSGKGGRNQPQHF.

In its sample, this clonotype was seen many times. The chain couples TRBV12-3 or TRBV12-4 to TRBJ2-7; D assignment may be TRBD1 or TRBD2 (5 bases each). With 1 base removed from V and 2 bases from J, the gap between germline ends came to 12 bases. This CDR3 spans 15 amino acids. The CDR3 nucleotides are TGTGCCAGCAGTTTAGGAGCTAGCAGGGCCTACGAGCAGTACTTC. Protein sequence: CASSLGASRAYEQYF.

The chain combines TRBV12-3 or TRBV12-4 with TRBJ2-3; D might be TRBD2 (6 bases). With 2 bases removed from V and 0 bases from J, the gap between germline ends came to 9 bases. The CDR3 extends over 15 amino acids. CDR3 nucleotides: TGTGCCAGCAGTTTAATGGGGACTAGCACAGATACGCAGTATTTT. Its protein product is CASSLMGTSTDTQYF.